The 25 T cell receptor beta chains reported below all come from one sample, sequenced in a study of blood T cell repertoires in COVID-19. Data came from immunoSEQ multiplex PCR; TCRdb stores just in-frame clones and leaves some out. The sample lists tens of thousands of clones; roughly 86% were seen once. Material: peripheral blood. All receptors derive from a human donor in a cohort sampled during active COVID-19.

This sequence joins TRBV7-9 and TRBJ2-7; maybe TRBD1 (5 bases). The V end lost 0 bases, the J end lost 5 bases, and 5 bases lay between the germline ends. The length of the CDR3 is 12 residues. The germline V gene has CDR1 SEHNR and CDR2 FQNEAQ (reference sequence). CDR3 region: CASSLAGHEQYF. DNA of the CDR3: TGTGCCAGCAGCTTAGCGGGGCACGAGCAGTACTTC.

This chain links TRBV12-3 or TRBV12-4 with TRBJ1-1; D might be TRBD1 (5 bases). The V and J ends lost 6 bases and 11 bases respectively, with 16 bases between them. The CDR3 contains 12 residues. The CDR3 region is CASSRDFYEAFF. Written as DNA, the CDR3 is TGTGCCAGCAGCCGGGACTTCTATGAGGCTTTCTTT.

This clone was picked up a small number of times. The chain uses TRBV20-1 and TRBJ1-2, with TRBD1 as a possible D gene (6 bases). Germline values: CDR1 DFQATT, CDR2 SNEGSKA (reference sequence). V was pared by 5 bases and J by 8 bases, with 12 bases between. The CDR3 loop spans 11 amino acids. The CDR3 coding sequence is TGCAGTGCTGACTCAGGGGACGGCTACACCTTC. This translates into CSADSGDGYTF.

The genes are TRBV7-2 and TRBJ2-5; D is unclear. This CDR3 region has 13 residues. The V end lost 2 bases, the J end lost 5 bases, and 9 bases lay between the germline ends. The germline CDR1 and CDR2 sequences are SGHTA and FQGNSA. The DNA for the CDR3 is TGTGCCAGCAGCTTACCCAGTTTGGAGACCCAGTACTTC. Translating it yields CASSLPSLETQYF. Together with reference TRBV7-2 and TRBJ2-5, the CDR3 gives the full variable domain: GAGVSQSPSNKVTEKGKDVELRCDPISGHTALYWYRQSLGQGLEFLIYFQGNSAPDKSGLPSDRFSAERTGGSVSTLTIQRTQQEDSAVYLCASSLPSLETQYFGPGTRLLVL.

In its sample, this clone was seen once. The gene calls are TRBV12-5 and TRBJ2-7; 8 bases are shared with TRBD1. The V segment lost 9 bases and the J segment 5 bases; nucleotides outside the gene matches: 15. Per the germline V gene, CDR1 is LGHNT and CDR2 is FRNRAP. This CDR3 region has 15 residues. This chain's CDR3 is CASGSDRGKTNEQYF. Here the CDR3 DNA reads TGTGCTAGCGGGTCCGACAGGGGCAAAACGAACGAGCAGTACTTC.

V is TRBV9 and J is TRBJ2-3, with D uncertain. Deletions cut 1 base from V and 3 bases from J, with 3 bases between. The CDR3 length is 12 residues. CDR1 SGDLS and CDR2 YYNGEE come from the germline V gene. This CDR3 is CASSVPTDTQYF. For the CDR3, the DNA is TGTGCCAGCAGCGTACCAACAGATACGCAGTATTTT.

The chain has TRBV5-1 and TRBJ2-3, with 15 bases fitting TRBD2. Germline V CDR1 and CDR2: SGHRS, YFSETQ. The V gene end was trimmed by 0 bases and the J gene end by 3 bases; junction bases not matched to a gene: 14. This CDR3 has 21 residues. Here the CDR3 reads CASSLAGTSGGPWEGTDTQYF. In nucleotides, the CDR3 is TGCGCCAGCAGCTTGGCCGGGACTAGCGGGGGGCCGTGGGAAGGGACAGATACGCAGTATTTT.

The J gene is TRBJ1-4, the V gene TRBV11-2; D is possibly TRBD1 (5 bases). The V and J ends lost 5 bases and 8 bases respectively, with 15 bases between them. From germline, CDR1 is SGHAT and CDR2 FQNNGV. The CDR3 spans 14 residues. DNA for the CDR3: TGTGCCAGCAGCCCCACGGGGACTACCGAAAAACTGTTTTTT. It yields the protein CASSPTGTTEKLFF.

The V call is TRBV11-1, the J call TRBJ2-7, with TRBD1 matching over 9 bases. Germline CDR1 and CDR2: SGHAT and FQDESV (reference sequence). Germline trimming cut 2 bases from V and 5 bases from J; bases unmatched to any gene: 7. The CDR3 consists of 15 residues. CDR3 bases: TGTGCCAGCAGCTTACCCGACAGGGGGAGCGACGAGCAGTACTTC. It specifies CASSLPDRGSDEQYF.

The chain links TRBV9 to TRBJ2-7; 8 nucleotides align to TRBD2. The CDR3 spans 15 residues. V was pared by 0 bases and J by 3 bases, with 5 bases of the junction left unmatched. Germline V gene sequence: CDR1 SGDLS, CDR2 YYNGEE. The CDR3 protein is CASSVALGGGYEQYF. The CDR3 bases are TGTGCCAGCAGCGTAGCCCTCGGGGGGGGCTACGAGCAGTACTTC. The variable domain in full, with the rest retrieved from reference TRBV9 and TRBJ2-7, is DSGVTQTPKHLITATGQRVTLRCSPRSGDLSVYWYQQSLDQGLQFLIQYYNGEERAKGNILERFSAQQFPDLHSELNLSSLELGDSALYFCASSVALGGGYEQYFGPGTRLTVT.

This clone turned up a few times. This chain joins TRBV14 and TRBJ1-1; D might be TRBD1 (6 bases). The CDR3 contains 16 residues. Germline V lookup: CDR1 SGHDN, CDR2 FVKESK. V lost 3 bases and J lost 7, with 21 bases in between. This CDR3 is CASSHRPDSRKGEAFF. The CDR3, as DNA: TGTGCCAGCAGCCACCGTCCGGACAGCCGGAAGGGTGAAGCTTTCTTT.

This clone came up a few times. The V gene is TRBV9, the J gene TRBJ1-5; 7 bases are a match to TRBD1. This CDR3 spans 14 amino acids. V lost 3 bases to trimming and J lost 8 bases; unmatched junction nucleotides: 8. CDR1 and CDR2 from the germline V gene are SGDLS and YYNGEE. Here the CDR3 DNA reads TGTGCCAGCAGCGCCACAGGGGAGGTAGAGCCCCAGCATTTT. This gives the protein CASSATGEVEPQHF.

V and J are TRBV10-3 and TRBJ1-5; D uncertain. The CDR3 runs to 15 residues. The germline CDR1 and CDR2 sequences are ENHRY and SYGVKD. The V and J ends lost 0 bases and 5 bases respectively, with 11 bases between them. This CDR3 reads CAISESAGSHQPQHF. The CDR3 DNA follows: TGTGCCATCAGTGAGTCAGCAGGATCCCATCAGCCCCAGCATTTT.

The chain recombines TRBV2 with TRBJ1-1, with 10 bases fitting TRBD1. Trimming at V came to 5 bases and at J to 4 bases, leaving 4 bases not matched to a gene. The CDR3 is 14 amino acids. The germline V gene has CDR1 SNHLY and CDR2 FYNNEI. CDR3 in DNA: TGTGCCAGCAGTTCTGACAGGGGGCTCACTGAAGCTTTCTTT. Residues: CASSSDRGLTEAFF.

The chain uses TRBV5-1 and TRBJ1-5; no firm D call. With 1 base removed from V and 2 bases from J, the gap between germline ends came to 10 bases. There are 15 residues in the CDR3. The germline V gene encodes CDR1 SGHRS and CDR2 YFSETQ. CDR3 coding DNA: TGCGCCAGCAGCTTGTACAGCGGTGGCAATCAGCCCCAGCATTTT. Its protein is CASSLYSGGNQPQHF.

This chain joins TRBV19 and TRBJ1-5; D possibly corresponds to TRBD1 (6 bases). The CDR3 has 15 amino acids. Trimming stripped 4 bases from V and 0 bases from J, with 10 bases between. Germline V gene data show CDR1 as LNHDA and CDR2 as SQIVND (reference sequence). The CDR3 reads CASSTQGNSNQPQHF. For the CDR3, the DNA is TGTGCCAGTAGTACGCAGGGGAATAGCAATCAGCCCCAGCATTTT.

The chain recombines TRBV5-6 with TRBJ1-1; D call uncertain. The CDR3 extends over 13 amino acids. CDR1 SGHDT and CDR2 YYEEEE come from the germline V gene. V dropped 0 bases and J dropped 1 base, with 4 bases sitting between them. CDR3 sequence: CASSLVRNTEAFF. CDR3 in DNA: TGTGCCAGCAGCTTGGTCCGGAACACTGAAGCTTTCTTT.

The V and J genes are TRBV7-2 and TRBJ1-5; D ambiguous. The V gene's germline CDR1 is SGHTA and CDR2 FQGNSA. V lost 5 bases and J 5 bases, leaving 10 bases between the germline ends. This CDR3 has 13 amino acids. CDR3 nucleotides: TGTGCCAGCAGCCGCGACGGAGATCAGCCCCAGCATTTT. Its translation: CASSRDGDQPQHF.

The chain's CDR3 is CASREGSYGYTF. The CDR3 region has the DNA TGCGCCAGCAGGGAGGGTAGCTATGGCTACACCTTC. V is TRBV5-1 and J is TRBJ1-2; no definite D call. CDR1 is SGHRS, CDR2 YFSETQ, per germline. V was pared by 5 bases and J by 4 bases, with 9 bases between. The CDR3 has 12 amino acids.

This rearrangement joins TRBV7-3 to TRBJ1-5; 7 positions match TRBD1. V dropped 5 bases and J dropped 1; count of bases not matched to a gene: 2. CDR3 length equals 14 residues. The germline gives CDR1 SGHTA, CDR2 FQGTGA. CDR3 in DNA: TGTGCCAGCAGCAAGACAGGGAGCAATCAGCCCCAGCATTTT. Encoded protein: CASSKTGSNQPQHF.

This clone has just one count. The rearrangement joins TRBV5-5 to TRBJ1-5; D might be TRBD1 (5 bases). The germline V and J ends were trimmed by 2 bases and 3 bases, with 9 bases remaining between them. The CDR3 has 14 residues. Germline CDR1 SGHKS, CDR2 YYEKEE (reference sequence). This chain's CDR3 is CASSFQGINQPQHF. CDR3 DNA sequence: TGTGCCAGCAGCTTCCAGGGTATCAATCAGCCCCAGCATTTT.

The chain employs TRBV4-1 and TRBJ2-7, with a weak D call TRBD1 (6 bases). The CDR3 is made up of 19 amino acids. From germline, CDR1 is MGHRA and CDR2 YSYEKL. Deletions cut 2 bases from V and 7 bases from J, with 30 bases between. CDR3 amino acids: CASSQKTGTLVSPPTEQYF. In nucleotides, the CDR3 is TGCGCCAGCAGCCAAAAAACCGGGACACTAGTAAGTCCACCGACTGAGCAGTACTTC.

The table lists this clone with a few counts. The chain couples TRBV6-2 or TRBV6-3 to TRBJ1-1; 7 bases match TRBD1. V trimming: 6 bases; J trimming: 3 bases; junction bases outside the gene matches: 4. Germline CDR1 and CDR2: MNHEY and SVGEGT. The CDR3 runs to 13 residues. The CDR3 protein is CASSWGQYTEAFF. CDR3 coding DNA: TGTGCCAGCAGCTGGGGACAGTACACTGAAGCTTTCTTT.

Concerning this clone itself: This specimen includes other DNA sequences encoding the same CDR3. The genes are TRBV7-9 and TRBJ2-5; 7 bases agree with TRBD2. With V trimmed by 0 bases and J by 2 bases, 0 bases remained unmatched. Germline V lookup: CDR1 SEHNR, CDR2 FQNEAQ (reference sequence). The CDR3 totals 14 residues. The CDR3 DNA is TGTGCCAGCAGCTTAGCGGGGGGGCAAGAGACCCAGTACTTC. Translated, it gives CASSLAGGQETQYF.

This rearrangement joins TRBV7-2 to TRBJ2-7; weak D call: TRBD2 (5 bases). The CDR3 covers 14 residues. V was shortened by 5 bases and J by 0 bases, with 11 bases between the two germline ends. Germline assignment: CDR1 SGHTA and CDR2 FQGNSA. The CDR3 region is CASSPTGNSYEQYF. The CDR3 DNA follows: TGTGCCAGCAGCCCCACCGGGAACTCCTACGAGCAGTACTTC.